Included here is one T cell receptor (beta chain) sequence, with context. Its antigen is currently unknown. This sample was taken from a study of PD-1 blockade in classical Hodgkin lymphoma. Study results and caveats: Diversity similar to that of newly diagnosed patients was seen at baseline in complete responders.

Brentuximab vedotin exposure varied among the patients, all of whom had relapsed after autologous stem cell transplantation. The germline CDR1 and CDR2 sequences are SEHNR and FQNEAQ (reference sequence). This CDR3 is built from 17 residues. Trimming took 5 bases from V and 2 from J; bases not matched to a gene: 8. Sequencing was performed with immunoSEQ multiplex PCR; in TCRdb, only in-frame clones are kept and a portion is missing. The sample lists just over 50,000 clones; about two thirds were seen once. This material consisted of peripheral blood mononuclear cells (PBMCs), taken before the second cycle of nivolumab. The clonotype originates from a human donor with classical Hodgkin lymphoma. The chain combines TRBV7-9 with TRBJ2-6; TRBD1 matches at 8 bases. The CDR3: CASSRMTGATGANVLTF. The CDR3 coding sequence is TGTGCCAGCAGCCGAATGACAGGGGCAACTGGGGCCAACGTCCTGACTTTC.